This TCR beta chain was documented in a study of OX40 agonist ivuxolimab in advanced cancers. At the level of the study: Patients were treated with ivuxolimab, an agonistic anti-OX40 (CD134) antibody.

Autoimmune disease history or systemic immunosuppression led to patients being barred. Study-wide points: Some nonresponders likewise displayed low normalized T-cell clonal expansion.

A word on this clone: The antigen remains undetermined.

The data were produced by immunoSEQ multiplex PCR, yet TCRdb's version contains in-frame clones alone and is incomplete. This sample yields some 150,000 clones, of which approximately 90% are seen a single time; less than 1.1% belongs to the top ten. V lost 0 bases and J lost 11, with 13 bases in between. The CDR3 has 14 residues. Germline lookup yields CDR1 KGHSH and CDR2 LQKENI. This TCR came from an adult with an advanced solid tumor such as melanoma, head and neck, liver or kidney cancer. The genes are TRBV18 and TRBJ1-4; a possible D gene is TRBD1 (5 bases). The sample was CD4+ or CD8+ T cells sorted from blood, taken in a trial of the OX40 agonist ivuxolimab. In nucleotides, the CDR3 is TGTGCCAGCTCACCACCTTCCGACAGCATTAAACTGTTTTTT. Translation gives CASSPPSDSIKLFF. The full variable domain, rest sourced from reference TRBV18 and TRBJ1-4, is NAGVMQNPRHLVRRRGQEARLRCSPMKGHSHVYWYRQLPEEGLKFMVYLQKENIIDESGMPKERFSAEFPKEGPSILRIQQVVRGDSAAYFCASSPPSDSIKLFFGSGTQLSVL.